This T cell receptor beta chain is drawn from a study of human thymus T cells. Findings of the study overall: V and J genes seemed to be used with bias in thymic and blood repertoires. Related research examined unrelated individuals and reported that their thymic repertoires overlapped highly.

Corrective cardiac surgery supplied the resected thymus tissue. Corrective surgery for congenital heart defects was being performed on the healthy Finnish infants who were the donors. Points on this clone: Its antigen is undetermined.

TCRdb's copy holds only in-frame clones and misses some; the assay was immunoSEQ multiplex PCR. The sample records 120,000 or so clones, around 94% being singletons. Germline values: CDR1 GTSNPN, CDR2 SVGIG (reference sequence). V shed 0 bases and J shed 0 bases, with 23 bases lying between them. The CDR3 is made up of 19 amino acids. This chain uses TRBV30 with TRBJ1-2; D is possibly TRBD1 (6 bases). This sequence was found in a boy under two years old with a congenital heart defect but otherwise immunologically healthy. Sequenced sample: thymus tissue. The CDR3 DNA reads TGTGCCTGGAGTGTAAGGTCGGTACAGGGCCTGGGGGCTAACTATGGCTACACCTTC. This gives the protein CAWSVRSVQGLGANYGYTF.